There are a few counts of the clone carrying this TCR beta chain. These data originate in a study of Ad26.COV2.S vaccination and SARS-CoV-2 variants. The overall study: Donor got 5x10^10 or 1x10^11 viral particles of Ad26.COV2.S.

As to treatment: some 20 received Ad26.COV2.S at low or high dose, single or two shots; about five received placebo; per-sample allocation not given. The investigators took samples on day 63 after the first vaccine or placebo injection. Sequencing was performed with immunoSEQ multiplex PCR; in TCRdb, only in-frame clones are kept and a portion is missing. The sample consists of a few hundred thousand clones, 83% of them appearing once. The sample was peripheral blood, taken in a trial of Ad26.COV2.S vaccine versus placebo. The sequence came from a person between 18 and 60 years old who received the Ad26.COV2.S COVID-19 vaccine or a placebo.

In DNA form, the CDR3 reads TGTGCCAGCGAAGAATCATATAGCAATCAGCCCCAGCATTTT. Translation: CASEESYSNQPQHF. This chain connects TRBV19 to TRBJ1-5; D gene uncertain. The germline V gene encodes CDR1 LNHDA and CDR2 SQIVND (reference sequence). V lost 9 bases to trimming and J lost 0 bases, with 12 bases between them. This CDR3 has 14 residues.